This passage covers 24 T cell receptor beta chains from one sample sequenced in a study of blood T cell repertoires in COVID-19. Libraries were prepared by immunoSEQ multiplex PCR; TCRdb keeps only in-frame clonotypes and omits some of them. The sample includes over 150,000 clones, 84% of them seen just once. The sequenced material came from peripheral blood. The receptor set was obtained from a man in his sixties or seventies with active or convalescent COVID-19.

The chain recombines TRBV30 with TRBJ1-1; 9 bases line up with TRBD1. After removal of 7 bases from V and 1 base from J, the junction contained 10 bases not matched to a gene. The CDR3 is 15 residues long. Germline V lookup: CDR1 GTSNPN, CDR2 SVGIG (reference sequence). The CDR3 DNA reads TGTGCCTTCAGACAGGGGGAATTGAGGAACACTGAAGCTTTCTTT. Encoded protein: CAFRQGELRNTEAFF.

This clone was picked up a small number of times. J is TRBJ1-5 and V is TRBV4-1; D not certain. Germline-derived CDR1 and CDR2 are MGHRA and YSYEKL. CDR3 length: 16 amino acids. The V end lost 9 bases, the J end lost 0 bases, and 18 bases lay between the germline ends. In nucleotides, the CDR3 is TGCGCCAGTAAAACCACGGGAGTTGATAGCAATCAGCCCCAGCATTTT. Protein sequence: CASKTTGVDSNQPQHF.

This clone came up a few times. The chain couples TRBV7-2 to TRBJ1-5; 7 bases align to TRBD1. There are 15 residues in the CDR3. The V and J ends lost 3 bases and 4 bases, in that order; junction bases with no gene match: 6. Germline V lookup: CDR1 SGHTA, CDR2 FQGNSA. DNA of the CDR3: TGTGCCAGCAGCTTTAGACAGGGACCAAATCAGCCCCAGCATTTT. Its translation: CASSFRQGPNQPQHF.

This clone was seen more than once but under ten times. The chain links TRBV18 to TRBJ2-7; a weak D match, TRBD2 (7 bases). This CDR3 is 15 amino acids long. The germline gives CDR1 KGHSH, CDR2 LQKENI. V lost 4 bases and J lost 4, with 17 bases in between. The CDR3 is CASSQRDGQGYEQYF. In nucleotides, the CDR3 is TGTGCCAGCTCACAGCGGGACGGGCAGGGGTACGAGCAGTACTTC.

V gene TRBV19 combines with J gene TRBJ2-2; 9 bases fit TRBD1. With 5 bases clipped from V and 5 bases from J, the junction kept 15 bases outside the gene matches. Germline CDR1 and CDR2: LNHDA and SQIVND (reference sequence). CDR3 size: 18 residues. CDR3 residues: CASSLRGSGTGRTGELFF. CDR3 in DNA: TGTGCCAGTAGTCTCAGGGGGTCTGGGACAGGGAGAACCGGGGAGCTGTTTTTT.

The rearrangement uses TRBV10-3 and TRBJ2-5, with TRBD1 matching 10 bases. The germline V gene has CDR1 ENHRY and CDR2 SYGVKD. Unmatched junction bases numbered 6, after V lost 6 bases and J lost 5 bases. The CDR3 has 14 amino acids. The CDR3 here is CAISAGTGEETQYF. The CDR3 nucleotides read TGTGCCATCAGCGCAGGGACAGGGGAGGAGACCCAGTACTTC.

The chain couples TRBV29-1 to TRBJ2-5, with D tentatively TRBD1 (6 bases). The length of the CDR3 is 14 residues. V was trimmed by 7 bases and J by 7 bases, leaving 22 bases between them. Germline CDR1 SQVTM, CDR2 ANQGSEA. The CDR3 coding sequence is TGCAGCGAATACAGGGCCGGGGATAGGGGGACCCAGTACTTC. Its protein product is CSEYRAGDRGTQYF. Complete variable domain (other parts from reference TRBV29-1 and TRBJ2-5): SAVISQKPSRDICQRGTSLTIQCQVDSQVTMMFWYRQQPGQSLTLIATANQGSEATYESGFVIDKFPISRPNLTFSTLTVSNMSPEDSSIYLCSEYRAGDRGTQYFGPGTRLLVL.

The CDR3 loop is CASSPNLNWNSPLHF. The DNA for the CDR3 is TGTGCCAGCTCACCAAACCTCAACTGGAATTCACCCCTCCACTTT. The chain couples TRBV18 to TRBJ1-6; no clear D gene. Germline CDR1 reads KGHSH; CDR2 reads LQKENI. V was trimmed by 2 bases and J by 7 bases, leaving 12 bases between them. This CDR3 spans 15 amino acids.

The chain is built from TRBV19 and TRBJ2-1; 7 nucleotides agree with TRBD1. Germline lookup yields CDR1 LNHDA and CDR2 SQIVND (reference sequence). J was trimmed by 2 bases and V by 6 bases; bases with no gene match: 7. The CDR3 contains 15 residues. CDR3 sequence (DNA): TGTGCCAGTAGATCTACAGGGGTGACCTACAATGAGCAGTTCTTC. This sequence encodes CASRSTGVTYNEQFF.

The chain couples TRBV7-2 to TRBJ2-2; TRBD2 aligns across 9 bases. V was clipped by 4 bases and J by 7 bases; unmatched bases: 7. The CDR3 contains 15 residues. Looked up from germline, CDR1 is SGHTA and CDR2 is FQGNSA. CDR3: CASSWARREGGELFF. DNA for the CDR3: TGTGCCAGCAGCTGGGCCCGGCGGGAGGGCGGGGAGCTGTTTTTT.

This CDR3 is CASSLAVREGYTF. In DNA form, the CDR3 reads TGCGCCAGCAGCTTGGCGGTAAGGGAGGGCTACACCTTC. The rearrangement joins TRBV5-1 to TRBJ1-2; D unclear. V was cut by 0 bases and J by 8 bases, with 11 bases left in between. Per germline, CDR1 SGHRS and CDR2 YFSETQ. The CDR3 is made up of 13 amino acids.

The CDR3 DNA follows: TGTGCCAGCAGCCACAACCGGGACAGCATCTACGAGCAGTACTTC. Encoded protein: CASSHNRDSIYEQYF. The chain employs TRBV14 and TRBJ2-7; 7 bases map to TRBD1. With V trimmed by 3 bases and J by 3 bases, 8 bases remained unmatched. This CDR3 spans 15 amino acids. The germline CDR1 and CDR2 sequences are SGHDN and FVKESK.

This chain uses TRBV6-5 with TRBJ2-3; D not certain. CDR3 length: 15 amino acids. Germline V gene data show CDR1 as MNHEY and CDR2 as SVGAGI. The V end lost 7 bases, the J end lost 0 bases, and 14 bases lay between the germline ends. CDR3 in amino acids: CASKLTFASTDTQYF. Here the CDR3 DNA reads TGTGCCAGCAAGCTGACATTCGCTAGCACAGATACGCAGTATTTT.

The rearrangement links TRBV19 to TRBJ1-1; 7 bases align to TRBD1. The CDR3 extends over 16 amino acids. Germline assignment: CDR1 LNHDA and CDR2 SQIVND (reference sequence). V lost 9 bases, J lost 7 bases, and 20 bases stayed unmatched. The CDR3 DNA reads TGTGCCAGCCAGTGGAGATCGGGACAGTCTAACCTTGAAGCTTTCTTT. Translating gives CASQWRSGQSNLEAFF.

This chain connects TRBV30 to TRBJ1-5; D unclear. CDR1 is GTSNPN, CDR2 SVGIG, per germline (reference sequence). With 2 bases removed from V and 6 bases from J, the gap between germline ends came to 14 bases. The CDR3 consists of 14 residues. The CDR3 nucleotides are TGTGCCTGGAGTTCCCAAGCCGGCGGTCAGCCCCAGCATTTT. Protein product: CAWSSQAGGQPQHF.

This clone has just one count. DNA for the CDR3: TGTGCCAGCAGCTTAGTTGCCAGGGCTGGGGCCAACGTCCTGACTTTC. Translating it yields CASSLVARAGANVLTF. The chain links TRBV7-2 to TRBJ2-6, with D perhaps matching TRBD1 (5 bases). There are 16 residues in the CDR3. The germline V gene encodes CDR1 SGHTA and CDR2 FQGNSA. V shed 1 base and J shed 2 bases, with 9 bases lying between them.

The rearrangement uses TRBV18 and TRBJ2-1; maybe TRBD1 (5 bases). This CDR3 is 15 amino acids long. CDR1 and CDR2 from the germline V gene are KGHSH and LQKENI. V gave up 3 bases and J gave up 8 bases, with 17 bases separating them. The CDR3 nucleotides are TGTGCCAGCTCACCTCAGGGCGTGGGCAACGATGAGCAGTTCTTC. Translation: CASSPQGVGNDEQFF.

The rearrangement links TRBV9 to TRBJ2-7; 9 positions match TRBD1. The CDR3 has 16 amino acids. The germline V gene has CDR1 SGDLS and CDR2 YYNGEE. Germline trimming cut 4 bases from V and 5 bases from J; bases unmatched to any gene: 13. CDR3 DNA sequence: TGTGCCAGCAGCATACTCCCCGGGACAGGGAGGCACGAGCAGTACTTC. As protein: CASSILPGTGRHEQYF.

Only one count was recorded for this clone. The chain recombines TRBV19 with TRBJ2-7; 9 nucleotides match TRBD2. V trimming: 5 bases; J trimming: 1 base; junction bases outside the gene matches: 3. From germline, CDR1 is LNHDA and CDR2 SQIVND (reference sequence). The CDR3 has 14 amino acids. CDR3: CASSFSGRSYEQYF. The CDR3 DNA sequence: TGTGCCAGTAGTTTTAGCGGGAGATCCTACGAGCAGTACTTC.

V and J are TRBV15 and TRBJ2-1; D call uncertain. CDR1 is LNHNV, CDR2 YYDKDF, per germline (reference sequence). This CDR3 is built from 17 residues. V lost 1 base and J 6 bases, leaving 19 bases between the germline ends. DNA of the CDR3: TGTGCCACCAGCAGAGCCTTGACCCTACCGGGTGGCAATGAGCAGTTCTTC. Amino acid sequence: CATSRALTLPGGNEQFF.

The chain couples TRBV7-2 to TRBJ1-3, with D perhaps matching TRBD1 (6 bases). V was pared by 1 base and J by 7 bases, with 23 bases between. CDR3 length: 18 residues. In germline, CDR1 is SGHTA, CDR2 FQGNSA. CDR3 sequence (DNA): TGTGCCAGCAGCTTAGTTGGGTCAGGGGTAAAAAAGTGGAACACCATATATTTT. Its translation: CASSLVGSGVKKWNTIYF.

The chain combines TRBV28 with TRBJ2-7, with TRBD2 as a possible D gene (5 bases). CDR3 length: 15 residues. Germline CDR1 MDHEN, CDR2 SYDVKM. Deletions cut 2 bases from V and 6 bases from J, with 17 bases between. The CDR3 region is CASSLSGGDGGEQYF. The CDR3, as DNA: TGTGCCAGCAGTTTAAGTGGTGGTGATGGAGGCGAGCAGTACTTC.

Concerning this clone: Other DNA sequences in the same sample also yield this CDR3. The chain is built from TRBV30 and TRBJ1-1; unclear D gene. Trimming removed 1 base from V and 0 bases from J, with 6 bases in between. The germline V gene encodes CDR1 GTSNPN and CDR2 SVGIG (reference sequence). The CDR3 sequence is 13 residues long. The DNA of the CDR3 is TGTGCCTGGAGTGGACAATTGAACACTGAAGCTTTCTTT. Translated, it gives CAWSGQLNTEAFF.

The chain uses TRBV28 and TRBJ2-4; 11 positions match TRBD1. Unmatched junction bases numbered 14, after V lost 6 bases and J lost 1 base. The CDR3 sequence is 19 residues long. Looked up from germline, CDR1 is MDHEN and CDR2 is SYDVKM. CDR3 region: CASSLGTGGRGGAKNIQYF. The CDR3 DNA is TGTGCCAGCAGCTTGGGGACAGGGGGTCGAGGTGGGGCCAAAAACATTCAGTACTTC.